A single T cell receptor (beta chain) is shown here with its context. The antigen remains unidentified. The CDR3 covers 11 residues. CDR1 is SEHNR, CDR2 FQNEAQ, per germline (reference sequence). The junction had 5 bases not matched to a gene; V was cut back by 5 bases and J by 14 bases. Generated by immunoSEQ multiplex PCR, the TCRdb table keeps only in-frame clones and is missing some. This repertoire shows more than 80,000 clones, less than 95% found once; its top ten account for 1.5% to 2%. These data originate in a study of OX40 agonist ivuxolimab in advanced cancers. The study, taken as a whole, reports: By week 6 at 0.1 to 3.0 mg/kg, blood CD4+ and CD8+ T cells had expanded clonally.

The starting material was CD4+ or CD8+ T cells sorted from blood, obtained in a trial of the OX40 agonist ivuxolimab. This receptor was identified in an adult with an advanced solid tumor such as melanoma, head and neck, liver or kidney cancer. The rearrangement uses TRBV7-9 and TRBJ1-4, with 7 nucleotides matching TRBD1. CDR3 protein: CASSLGQILFF. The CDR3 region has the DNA TGTGCCAGCAGCCTGGGACAGATCCTGTTTTTT. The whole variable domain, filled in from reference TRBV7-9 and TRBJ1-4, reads DTGVSQNPRHKITKRGQNVTFRCDPISEHNRLYWYRQTLGQGPEFLTYFQNEAQLEKSRLLSDRFSAERPKGSFSTLEIQRTEQGDSAMYLCASSLGQILFFGSGTQLSVL.